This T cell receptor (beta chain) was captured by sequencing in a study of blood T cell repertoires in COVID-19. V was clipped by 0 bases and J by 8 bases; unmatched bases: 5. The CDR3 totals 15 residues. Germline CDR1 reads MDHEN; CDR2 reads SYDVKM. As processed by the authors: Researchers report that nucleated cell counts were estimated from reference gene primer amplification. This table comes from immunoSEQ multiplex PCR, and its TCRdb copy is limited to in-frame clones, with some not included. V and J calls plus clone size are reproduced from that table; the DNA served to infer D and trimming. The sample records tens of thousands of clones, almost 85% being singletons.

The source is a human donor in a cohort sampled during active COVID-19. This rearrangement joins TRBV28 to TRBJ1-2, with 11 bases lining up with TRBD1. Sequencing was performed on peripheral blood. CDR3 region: CASSLWDRGLGGYTF. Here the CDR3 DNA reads TGTGCCAGCAGTTTATGGGACAGGGGGCTGGGAGGCTACACCTTC.